Below are 11 T cell receptor beta chains sequenced from a single sample in a study of T cell clonality in common variable immunodeficiency. Study conclusions and caveats: Reportedly, TCR beta sequences from common variable immunodeficiency showed fewer deletions and N-nucleotide insertions.

These receptors' antigens are unknown. Data came from immunoSEQ multiplex PCR; TCRdb stores just in-frame clones and leaves some out. Observed in the sample are tens of thousands of clones, none of them singletons. The sequencing input was peripheral blood mononuclear cells. These receptors were obtained from a human donor with common variable immunodeficiency.

This clone has more than one count but fewer than ten. The observed sequence ends 3 residues before the CDR3 terminus, with the missing tail filled in from the germline J gene. The chain combines TRBV7-3 with TRBJ2-1, with TRBD2 as a possible D gene (6 bases). The CDR3 length is 15 residues. CDR1 SGHTA and CDR2 FQGTGA come from the germline V gene. Trimming took off 5 bases at V and 0 bases at J, with 11 bases between the two ends. The CDR3 loop reads CASSILAASYNEQFF. CDR3 DNA (partial): TGTGCCAGCAGCATACTAGCTGCCTCCTACAATGAG.

About this clone itself: The CDR3 end is not reached by the read, which stops 3 residues before it; the germline J gene fills it in. The J gene is TRBJ2-5, the V gene TRBV6-1; D may be TRBD2 (6 bases). Trimming left V 0 bases short and J 4 bases short, with 12 bases between. This CDR3 is built from 15 residues. Germline loops: CDR1 MNHNS, CDR2 SASEGT. Partial CDR3 DNA: TGTGCCAGCAGTGAAGCAATGGGGGGTCTAGAGACC. Protein sequence: CASSEAMGGLET. The CDR3 in its entirety is CASSEAMGGLETQYF.

This clone appeared many times. The CDR3 end lies 3 residues beyond the end of the read and is filled in from the germline J gene. V and J are TRBV7-9 and TRBJ1-4; TRBD1 is a possible D gene (6 bases). Deletions cut 5 bases from V and 5 bases from J, with 12 bases between. From germline, CDR1 is SEHNR and CDR2 FQNEAQ (reference sequence). This CDR3 comprises 14 residues. CDR3 in amino acids: CASSLGQVNEKLFF. CDR3 bases read: TGTGCCAGCAGCCTGGGACAAGTAAATGAAAAA.

This clone has just a few counts. The CDR3 is cut off 3 residues early in the read; its end comes from the germline J gene. This rearrangement joins TRBV10-3 to TRBJ2-7, with 8 bases lining up with TRBD1. The trim removed 6 bases at V and 6 bases at J, leaving 10 bases unmatched. The CDR3 spans 14 residues. Germline CDR1 and CDR2: ENHRY and SYGVKD. CDR3 residues: CAIRAQTGVGEQYF. The sequenced part of the CDR3 DNA is TGTGCCATCAGGGCACAGACAGGGGTTGGCGAG.

This clone appeared a few times. The observed sequence ends 3 residues before the CDR3 terminus, with the missing tail filled in from the germline J gene. The chain combines TRBV7-8 with TRBJ2-5, with 7 positions matching TRBD2. This CDR3 has 13 residues. Looked up from germline, CDR1 is SGHVS and CDR2 is FQNEAQ. The trim removed 7 bases at V and 1 base at J, leaving 3 bases unmatched. The CDR3 sequence: CASIGGVQETQYF. Partial CDR3 DNA: TGTGCCAGCATTGGGGGGGTCCAAGAGACC. The full variable domain, with the rest looked up from reference TRBV7-8 and TRBJ2-5, is GAGVSQSPRYKVAKRGQDVALRCDPISGHVSLFWYQQALGQGPEFLTYFQNEAQLDKSGLPSDRFFAERPEGSVSTLKIQRTQQEDSAVYLCASIGGVQETQYFGPGTRLLVL.

Points on this clone: The read stops 3 residues short of the end of the CDR3; the missing end is completed from the germline J gene. The gene calls are TRBV2 and TRBJ1-1; D might be TRBD1 (5 bases). This CDR3 has 14 amino acids. Germline V gene data show CDR1 as SNHLY and CDR2 as FYNNEI. The covered CDR3 bases are TGTGCCAGCAAGTCGGCCGACAGCCCAGGAAGG. Its protein product is CASKSADSPGR. From start to end, the CDR3 is CASKSADSPGRAFF.

The table lists this clone with many counts. The sequence runs out 3 residues before the end of the CDR3; the remainder is reconstructed from the germline J gene. The rearrangement links TRBV5-5 to TRBJ2-5; D is perhaps TRBD1 (6 bases). The CDR3 has 15 residues. CDR1 and CDR2 from the germline V gene are SGHKS and YYEKEE (reference sequence). The V and J ends lost 0 bases and 0 bases respectively, with 9 bases between them. CDR3 sequence reads: CASSLGTAYQETQYF. The sequenced CDR3 bases are TGTGCCAGCAGCTTGGGGACAGCGTACCAAGAGACC. Full variable domain (outside the CDR3, taken from reference TRBV5-5 and TRBJ2-5): DAGVTQSPTHLIKTRGQQVTLRCSPISGHKSVSWYQQVLGQGPQFIFQYYEKEERGRGNFPDRFSARQFPNYSSELNVNALLLGDSALYLCASSLGTAYQETQYFGPGTRLLVL.

This clone was detected ten times or more. Sequencing ends 3 residues short of the CDR3 end; the germline J gene provides the rest. The chain joins TRBV5-1 to TRBJ2-7, with D hard to call. V was pared by 0 bases and J by 3 bases, with 7 bases between. The CDR3 is 13 amino acids. The germline CDR1 and CDR2 sequences are SGHRS and YFSETQ. The CDR3 spells CASSLEGIYEQYF. Partial CDR3 DNA: TGCGCCAGCAGCTTGGAGGGCATCTACGAG.

This clone came up many times. The read terminates 3 residues ahead of where the CDR3 ends, so the germline J gene completes it. The chain is built from TRBV19 and TRBJ1-4, with TRBD1 identical over 8 bases. The CDR3 spans 18 residues. V shed 4 bases, J shed 2 bases, and the junction held 12 bases outside the gene matches. Germline CDR1 LNHDA, CDR2 SQIVND (reference sequence). The CDR3 protein is CASSTLVPGQVTNEKLFF. The sequenced CDR3 bases are TGTGCCAGTAGTACTTTAGTCCCGGGACAGGTTACTAATGAAAAA.

Concerning this clone itself: The read falls 3 residues short of the CDR3 end, and the missing part is taken from the germline J gene. The J gene is TRBJ2-5, the V gene TRBV19, with 10 bases fitting TRBD2. Losses at the gene ends were 1 base for V and 4 bases for J; bases not matched to a gene: 3. CDR1 is LNHDA and CDR2 is SQIVND in the germline V gene (reference sequence). This CDR3 is 15 amino acids long. The CDR3 reads CASSIGLAGVETQYF. The DNA read from the CDR3 is TGTGCCAGTAGTATAGGGCTAGCGGGAGTAGAGACC.

This clone came up a few times. CDR3 protein: CASSAGGNYEQYF. CDR3 bases read: TGCGCCAGCAGTGCCGGGGGAAACTACGAG. The gene calls are TRBV10-1 and TRBJ2-7; D is possibly TRBD2 (6 bases). The read falls 3 residues short of the CDR3 end, and the missing part is taken from the germline J gene. Germline V CDR1 and CDR2: WNHNN, SYGVQD (reference sequence). There are 13 residues in the CDR3. The V end lost 4 bases, the J end lost 3 bases, and 10 bases lay between the germline ends.